The 5 T cell receptor beta chains in this list originate from one sample, sequenced in a study of control samples from healthy donors and cancer patients (dated by TCRdb to 2019 to 2021). Libraries were constructed by the immunoSEQ multiplex PCR assay. TCRdb took over this immuneACCESS table, retaining in-frame rearrangements with V and J assigned. Such tables are incomplete; in checked studies, under half of the missing clones stem from an unresolved V gene, and the remainder is unexplained. The sample data list some 200,000 clones, and about 95% of these were observed just once. About 1.6% of the sample goes to the ten largest clones. The sequenced sample was blood. The receptors originated from a man aged 45-65 years in good health.

V gene TRBV5-1 combines with J gene TRBJ2-5; tentative D call: TRBD2 (5 bases). The V and J ends lost 5 bases and 5 bases respectively, with 16 bases between them. Germline V lookup: CDR1 SGHRS, CDR2 YFSETQ. This CDR3 contains 14 residues. For the CDR3, the DNA is TGCGCCAGCAGTAACAGCGGCCCGAGGGAGACCCAGTACTTC. Protein: CASSNSGPRETQYF.

The gene calls are TRBV7-3 and TRBJ1-1, with D possibly TRBD1 on 6 matching bases. The CDR3 extends over 16 amino acids. V dropped 0 bases and J dropped 0 bases, with 11 bases sitting between them. Germline-derived CDR1 and CDR2 are SGHTA and FQGTGA. CDR3: CASSLTGTGMNTEAFF. The CDR3 DNA reads TGTGCCAGCAGCTTAACGGGTACAGGGATGAACACTGAAGCTTTCTTT. The full variable domain, in which reference TRBV7-3 and TRBJ1-1 provide the parts outside the CDR3, is GAGVSQTPSNKVTEKGKYVELRCDPISGHTALYWYRQSLGQGPEFLIYFQGTGAADDSGLPNDRFFAVRPEGSVSTLKIQRTERGDSAVYLCASSLTGTGMNTEAFFGQGTRLTVV.

This clone was seen once. The V call is TRBV6-5, the J call TRBJ1-5, with TRBD1 as a possible D gene (5 bases). Trimming removed 7 bases from V and 3 bases from J, with 13 bases in between. This CDR3 has 14 amino acids. Germline V gene data show CDR1 as MNHEY and CDR2 as SVGAGI. The CDR3 coding sequence is TGTGCCAGCATACTCGGGGGAAACAATCAGCCCCAGCATTTT. This gives the protein CASILGGNNQPQHF.

The chain recombines TRBV28 with TRBJ1-2, with D unresolved. Per germline, CDR1 MDHEN and CDR2 SYDVKM. The CDR3 has 14 amino acids. The ends were cut back, 5 bases at V and 4 bases at J, with 14 bases in the middle. The CDR3 DNA sequence: TGTGCCAGCAGTCCGCCTCCCGGGATCTATGGCTACACCTTC. Translating gives CASSPPPGIYGYTF.

Points on this clone: Other DNA sequences in the sample encode the same CDR3. The gene calls are TRBV5-1 and TRBJ1-3; 7 bases are shared with TRBD1. This CDR3 is 15 amino acids long. CDR1 is SGHRS, CDR2 YFSETQ, per germline. Unmatched junction bases numbered 4, after V lost 4 bases and J lost 0 bases. CDR3 amino acids: CASSLGTDSGNTIYF. Written as DNA, the CDR3 is TGCGCCAGCAGCCTAGGGACAGACTCTGGAAACACCATATATTTT.